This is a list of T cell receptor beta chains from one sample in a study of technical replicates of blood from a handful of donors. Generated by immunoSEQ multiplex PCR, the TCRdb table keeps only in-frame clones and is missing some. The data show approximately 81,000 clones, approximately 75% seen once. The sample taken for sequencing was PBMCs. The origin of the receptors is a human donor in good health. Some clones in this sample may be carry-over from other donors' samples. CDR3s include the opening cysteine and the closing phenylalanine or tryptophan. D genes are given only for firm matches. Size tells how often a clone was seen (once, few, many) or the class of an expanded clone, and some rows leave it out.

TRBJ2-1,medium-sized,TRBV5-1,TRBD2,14,CASSSSGGYNEQFF,TGCGCCAGCAGTTCGAGCGGGGGTTACAATGAGCAGTTCTTC
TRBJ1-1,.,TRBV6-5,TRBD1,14,CASRDRGWYTEAFF,TGTGCCAGCAGGGACAGGGGTTGGTACACTGAAGCTTTCTTT
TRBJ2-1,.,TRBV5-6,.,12,CASSLTGNEQFF,TGTGCCAGCAGCCTCACGGGTAATGAGCAGTTCTTC
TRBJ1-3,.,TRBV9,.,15,CASSPWDTSGNTIYF,TGTGCCAGCAGCCCATGGGACACCTCTGGAAACACCATATATTTT
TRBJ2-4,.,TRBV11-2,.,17,CASSLGSEGATKNIQYF,TGTGCCAGCAGCTTAGGGTCGGAGGGGGCTACCAAAAACATTCAGTACTTC
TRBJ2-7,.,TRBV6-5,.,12,CASSTQQGEQYF,TGTGCCAGCAGCACGCAGCAGGGCGAGCAGTACTTC
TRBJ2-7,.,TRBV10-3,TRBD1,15,CAISEWTGKTDEQYF,TGTGCCATCAGTGAGTGGACAGGGAAAACGGACGAGCAGTACTTC
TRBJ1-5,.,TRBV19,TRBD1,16,CASSIGQGRGNQPQHF,TGTGCCAGTAGTATCGGACAGGGAAGGGGTAATCAGCCCCAGCATTTT
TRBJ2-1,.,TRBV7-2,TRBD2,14,CASSPGLASNEQFF,TGTGCCAGCAGCCCAGGACTAGCGAGTAATGAGCAGTTCTTC
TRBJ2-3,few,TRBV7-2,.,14,CASRDGGLTDTQYF,TGTGCCAGCAGGGATGGGGGACTTACAGATACGCAGTATTTT
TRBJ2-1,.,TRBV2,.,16,CASSDPKTTAYNEQFF,TGTGCCAGCAGTGACCCTAAAACCACAGCCTACAATGAGCAGTTCTTC
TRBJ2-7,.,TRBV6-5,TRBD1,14,CASSPRTGLDEQYF,TGTGCCAGCAGCCCTAGGACAGGGTTAGACGAGCAGTACTTC
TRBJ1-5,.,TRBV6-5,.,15,CASSSLGGVGQPQHF,TGTGCCAGCAGTTCCCTAGGGGGGGTTGGCCAGCCCCAGCATTTT
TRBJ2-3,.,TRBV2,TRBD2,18,CASSEASGRLPRTDTQYF,TGTGCCAGCAGTGAAGCTAGCGGGAGGCTTCCCAGGACAGATACGCAGTATTTT
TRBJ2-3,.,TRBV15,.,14,CATSRDSSTDTQYF,TGTGCCACCAGCAGAGATTCTAGCACAGATACGCAGTATTTT
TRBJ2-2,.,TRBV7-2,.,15,CASSLGQWLAGELFF,TGTGCCAGCAGCTTAGGCCAGTGGCTTGCCGGGGAGCTGTTTTTT
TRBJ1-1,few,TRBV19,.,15,CASSVPRGEYTEAFF,TGTGCCAGTAGTGTGCCCCGGGGGGAGTACACTGAAGCTTTCTTT
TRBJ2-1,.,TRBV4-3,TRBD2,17,CASSQDRLAGGPNEQFF,TGCGCCAGCAGCCAAGATAGACTAGCGGGGGGCCCAAATGAGCAGTTCTTC
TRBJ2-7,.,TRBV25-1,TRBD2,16,CASSRLAGGPYYEQYF,TGTGCCAGCAGTCGACTAGCGGGAGGTCCTTACTACGAGCAGTACTTC
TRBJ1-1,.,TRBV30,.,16,CAWSAGVGLGGTEAFF,TGTGCCTGGAGTGCCGGGGTGGGGCTAGGGGGCACTGAAGCTTTCTTT
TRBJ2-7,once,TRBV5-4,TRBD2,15,CASSSTSGGTYEQYF,TGTGCCAGCAGTTCGACTAGCGGGGGAACCTACGAGCAGTACTTC
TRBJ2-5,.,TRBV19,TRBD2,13,CATGGRREETQYF,TGTGCCACGGGAGGACGGAGGGAAGAGACCCAGTACTTC
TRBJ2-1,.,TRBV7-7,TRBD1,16,CASSQIPGQGYNEQFF,TGTGCCAGCAGCCAAATTCCGGGACAGGGGTACAATGAGCAGTTCTTC
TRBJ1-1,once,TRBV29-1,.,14,CSVEAQGKHTEAFF,TGCAGCGTTGAAGCCCAGGGAAAACACACTGAAGCTTTCTTT
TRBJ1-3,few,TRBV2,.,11,CASSDSPTIYF,TGTGCCAGCAGTGATTCTCCCACCATATATTTT
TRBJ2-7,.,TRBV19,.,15,CASSIDSYSSYEQYF,TGTGCCAGTAGTATAGACAGTTACAGCTCCTACGAGCAGTACTTC
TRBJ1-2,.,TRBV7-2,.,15,CASSSPVAGAFGYTF,TGTGCCAGCAGCTCCCCCGTGGCAGGGGCTTTTGGCTACACCTTC
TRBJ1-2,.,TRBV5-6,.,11,CASSLELRYTF,TGTGCCAGCAGCTTGGAGCTACGCTACACCTTC
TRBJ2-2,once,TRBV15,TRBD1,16,CATSRDAGGSTGELFF,TGTGCCACCAGCAGAGATGCAGGGGGCAGTACCGGGGAGCTGTTTTTT
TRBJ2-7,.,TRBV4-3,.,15,CASSQEDSNSYEQYF,TGCGCCAGCAGCCAAGAAGACTCGAACTCCTACGAGCAGTACTTC
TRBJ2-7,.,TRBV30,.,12,CASSQGSYEQYF,TGTGCCAGTTCACAGGGCTCCTACGAGCAGTACTTC
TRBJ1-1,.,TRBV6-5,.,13,CASTMDRNTEAFF,TGTGCCAGCACTATGGACAGAAACACTGAAGCTTTCTTT
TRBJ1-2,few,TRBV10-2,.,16,CASSETRRTFGYGYTF,TGCGCCAGCAGTGAAACGCGACGGACATTTGGCTATGGCTACACCTTC
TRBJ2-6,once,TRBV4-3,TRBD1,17,CASSQGQGAFGANVLTF,TGCGCCAGCAGCCAGGGACAGGGGGCCTTCGGGGCCAACGTCCTGACTTTC
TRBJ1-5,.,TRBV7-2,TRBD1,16,CASSRGQANSNQPQHF,TGTGCCAGCAGCCGCGGACAGGCTAATAGCAATCAGCCCCAGCATTTT
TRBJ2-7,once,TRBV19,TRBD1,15,CASSYGQGLRNEQYF,TGTGCCAGTAGTTATGGACAGGGATTGAGAAACGAGCAGTACTTC
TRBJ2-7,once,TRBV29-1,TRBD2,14,CSVEDTSGGYEQYF,TGCAGCGTTGAAGATACTAGCGGAGGTTACGAGCAGTACTTC
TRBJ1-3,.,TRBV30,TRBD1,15,CAWSVKTGIRDTIYF,TGTGCCTGGAGTGTAAAGACAGGGATTAGAGACACCATATATTTT
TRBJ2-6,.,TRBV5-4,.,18,CASSPNAGFLGGANVLTF,TGTGCCAGCAGCCCTAACGCGGGATTCTTGGGGGGGGCCAACGTCCTGACTTTC
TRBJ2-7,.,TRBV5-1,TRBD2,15,CASSRGLAGAYEQYF,TGCGCCAGCAGCCGGGGGTTAGCGGGAGCCTACGAGCAGTACTTC
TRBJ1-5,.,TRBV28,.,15,CASSLTEYSNQPQHF,TGTGCCAGCAGTTTGACAGAATATAGCAATCAGCCCCAGCATTTT
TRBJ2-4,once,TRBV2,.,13,CASRRAQVNIQYF,TGTGCCAGCAGGCGGGCCCAAGTAAACATTCAGTACTTC
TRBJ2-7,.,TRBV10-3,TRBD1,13,CAISPGQGGEQYF,TGTGCCATCAGTCCGGGACAGGGAGGGGAGCAGTACTTC
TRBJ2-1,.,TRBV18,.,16,CASSPLARGSYNEQFF,TGTGCCAGCTCACCACTGGCCCGGGGCTCCTACAATGAGCAGTTCTTC
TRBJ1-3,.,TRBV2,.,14,CASREQGAGNTIYF,TGTGCCAGCAGGGAACAGGGTGCTGGAAACACCATATATTTT
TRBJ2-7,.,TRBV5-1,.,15,CASSRLWTPNYEQYF,TGCGCCAGCAGCCGCCTTTGGACACCGAACTACGAGCAGTACTTC
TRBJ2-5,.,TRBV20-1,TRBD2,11,CSALGGETQYF,TGCAGTGCTCTGGGGGGGGAGACCCAGTACTTC
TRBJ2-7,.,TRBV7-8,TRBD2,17,CASSPPLRLAVRDEQYF,TGTGCCAGCAGCCCACCGCTAAGACTAGCGGTACGGGACGAGCAGTACTTC
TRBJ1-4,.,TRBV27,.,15,CASSPQGATNEKLFF,TGTGCCAGCAGCCCCCAAGGAGCAACTAATGAAAAACTGTTTTTT
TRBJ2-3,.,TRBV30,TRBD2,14,CAWGLAGGTDTQYF,TGTGCCTGGGGACTAGCGGGAGGGACAGATACGCAGTATTTT
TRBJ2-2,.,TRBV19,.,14,CASKWPGGGGELFF,TGTGCCAGTAAATGGCCCGGGGGTGGAGGGGAGCTGTTTTTT
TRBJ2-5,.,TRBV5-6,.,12,CASSFSQETQYF,TGTGCCAGCAGCTTTAGTCAAGAGACCCAGTACTTC
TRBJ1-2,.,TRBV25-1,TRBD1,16,CASSELVGGENYGYTF,TGTGCCAGCAGTGAACTAGTAGGGGGCGAAAACTATGGCTACACCTTC
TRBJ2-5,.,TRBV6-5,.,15,CASSSTPGVQETQYF,TGTGCCAGCAGTTCCACCCCGGGGGTACAAGAGACCCAGTACTTC
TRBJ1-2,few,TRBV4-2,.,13,CASSQDGQTGYTF,TGTGCCAGCAGCCAAGACGGACAGACTGGCTACACCTTC